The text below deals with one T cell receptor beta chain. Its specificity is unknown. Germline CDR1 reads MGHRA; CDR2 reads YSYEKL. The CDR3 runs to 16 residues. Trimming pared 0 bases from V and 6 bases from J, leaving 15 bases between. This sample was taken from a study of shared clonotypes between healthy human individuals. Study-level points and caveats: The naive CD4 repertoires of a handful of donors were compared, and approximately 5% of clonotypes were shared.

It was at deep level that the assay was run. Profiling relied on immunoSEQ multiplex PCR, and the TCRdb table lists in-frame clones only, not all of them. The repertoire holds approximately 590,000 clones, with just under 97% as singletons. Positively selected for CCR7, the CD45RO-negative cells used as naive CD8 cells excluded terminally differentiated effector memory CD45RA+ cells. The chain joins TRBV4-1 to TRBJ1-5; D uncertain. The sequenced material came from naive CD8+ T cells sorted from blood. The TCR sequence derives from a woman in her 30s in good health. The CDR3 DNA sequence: TGCGCCAGCAGCCAAGATATTCCGGGGTTGATTCAGCCCCAGCATTTT. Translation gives CASSQDIPGLIQPQHF.